These 18 T cell receptor beta chains were sequenced from one sample in a study of blood T cell repertoires in COVID-19. Assay used: immunoSEQ multiplex PCR; TCRdb lists only in-frame clones, some missing. Here the sample spans about 330,000 clones, more than 70% being singletons. Sequencing was performed on peripheral blood. These receptors were collected from a woman aged 45 to 65 with acute or convalescent COVID-19.

This chain joins TRBV6-6 and TRBJ2-4; 7 bases align to TRBD2. Germline V CDR1 and CDR2: MNHNY, SVGAGI (reference sequence). V shed 5 bases and J 5 bases; nucleotides not matched to a gene: 15. CDR3 length: 17 amino acids. The DNA for the CDR3 is TGTGCCAGCAGTCCCCCCGGACGCGGGGGTCCCCAAAACATTCAGTACTTC. Its translation: CASSPPGRGGPQNIQYF.

The CDR3 here is CATSREKTGKEETQYF. In nucleotides, the CDR3 is TGTGCCACCAGCAGAGAAAAGACAGGAAAAGAAGAGACCCAGTACTTC. The rearrangement links TRBV15 to TRBJ2-5; maybe TRBD1 (6 bases). From germline, CDR1 is LNHNV and CDR2 YYDKDF (reference sequence). The CDR3 runs 16 residues. Trimming left V 0 bases short and J 3 bases short, with 14 bases between.

This clone has just a few counts. The V gene is TRBV6-2 or TRBV6-3, the J gene TRBJ2-5; the D is unclear. V was pared by 1 base and J by 5 bases, with 8 bases between. CDR1 and CDR2 (germline): MNHEY, SVGEGT. This CDR3 comprises 13 residues. The CDR3 nucleotides are TGTGCCAGCAGTTACTGGTCAGTGGAGACCCAGTACTTC. This sequence encodes CASSYWSVETQYF.

This sequence joins TRBV14 and TRBJ1-3; 7 nucleotides align to TRBD1. V trimming: 5 bases; J trimming: 4 bases; junction bases outside the gene matches: 11. Germline CDR1 SGHDN, CDR2 FVKESK. The CDR3 extends over 16 amino acids. CDR3 DNA sequence: TGTGCCAGCAGCACCAGACAGGGAGTCCCCGGAAACACCATATATTTT. Translated, it gives CASSTRQGVPGNTIYF.

The chain employs TRBV19 and TRBJ1-5, with TRBD1 identical over 9 bases. CDR3 length: 14 amino acids. Unmatched junction bases numbered 0, after V lost 1 base and J lost 5 bases. The germline gives CDR1 LNHDA, CDR2 SQIVND (reference sequence). The CDR3 loop is CASSIGQGDQPQHF. Here the CDR3 DNA reads TGTGCCAGTAGTATAGGACAGGGGGATCAGCCCCAGCATTTT.

This clone was observed a few times. The chain joins TRBV19 to TRBJ2-1; TRBD1 aligns across 7 bases. J was trimmed by 3 bases and V by 5 bases; bases with no gene match: 4. The germline gives CDR1 LNHDA, CDR2 SQIVND (reference sequence). The CDR3 extends over 14 amino acids. This chain's CDR3 is CASSPGDSYNEQFF. The CDR3 DNA reads as TGTGCCAGTAGTCCCGGGGACAGCTACAATGAGCAGTTCTTC.

The chain has TRBV30 and TRBJ2-6; 9 positions agree with TRBD1. V lost 4 bases and J lost 0; bases outside the gene matches: 7. The germline gives CDR1 GTSNPN, CDR2 SVGIG (reference sequence). The CDR3 consists of 17 residues. The CDR3 nucleotides are TGTGCCTGGAAAGTCACAGGGGGCGGCTCTGGGGCCAACGTCCTGACTTTC. It yields the protein CAWKVTGGGSGANVLTF.

The rearrangement joins TRBV3-1 (or the pseudogene TRBV3-2) to TRBJ1-1, with a possible D match to TRBD1 (5 bases). This CDR3 region has 14 residues. Germline CDR1 reads LGHDT; CDR2 reads YNNKEL (reference sequence). V was trimmed by 2 bases and J by 1 base, leaving 8 bases between them. The DNA of the CDR3 is TGTGCCAGCAGCCAAACTACAGGGAACACTGAAGCTTTCTTT. Its protein product is CASSQTTGNTEAFF.

The chain carries TRBV5-1 and TRBJ1-4; D unresolved. Trimming removed 0 bases at V and 6 bases at J, with 15 bases between. This CDR3 has 16 amino acids. Looked up from germline, CDR1 is SGHRS and CDR2 is YFSETQ. The chain's CDR3 is CASSLGREALDEKLFF. The CDR3 coding sequence is TGCGCCAGCAGCTTGGGCCGCGAGGCTCTGGATGAAAAACTGTTTTTT.

This rearrangement joins TRBV30 to TRBJ1-6; no definite D call. Germline-derived CDR1 and CDR2 are GTSNPN and SVGIG (reference sequence). CDR3 length: 11 residues. The CDR3 protein is CAVSVNSPLHF. Written as DNA, the CDR3 is TGTGCTGTCTCGGTAAATTCACCCCTCCACTTT. The variable domain in full, with the rest retrieved from reference TRBV30 and TRBJ1-6, is SQTIHQWPATLVQPVGSPLSLECTVEGTSNPNLYWYRQAAGRGLQLLFYSVGIGQISSEVPQNLSASRPQDRQFILSSKKLLLSDSGFYLCAVSVNSPLHFGNGTRLTVT.

The chain joins TRBV12-5 to TRBJ2-3; maybe TRBD2 (5 bases). Germline CDR1 LGHNT, CDR2 FRNRAP. V lost 2 bases and J lost 2, with 17 bases in between. This CDR3 is 17 amino acids long. The CDR3 bases are TGTGCTAGTGGTTTGTACGGGCGGGCCGAGAACACAGATACGCAGTATTTT. This translates into CASGLYGRAENTDTQYF.

Concerning this clone: At one boundary the junction diverges from the germline segment, which might be a read error. This chain joins TRBV6-6 and TRBJ1-1, with D unresolved. The CDR3 runs 15 residues. Germline CDR1 and CDR2: MNHNY and SVGAGI (reference sequence). CDR3 DNA: TGTGCCAGCAGTTACCCGGTCACCGAGAACAGTGAAGCTTTCTTT. This encodes CASSYPVTENSEAFF.

V and J are TRBV7-2 and TRBJ2-2; D is perhaps TRBD2 (5 bases). Per germline, CDR1 SGHTA and CDR2 FQGNSA. V lost 6 bases to trimming and J lost 4 bases, with 9 bases between them. The CDR3 covers 13 residues. DNA of the CDR3: TGTGCCAGCAGTTCCGGGGTCACCGGGGAGCTGTTTTTT. Protein: CASSSGVTGELFF.

This chain links TRBV4-1 with TRBJ1-2; no clear D gene. From germline, CDR1 is MGHRA and CDR2 YSYEKL. This CDR3 region has 15 residues. The ends were cut back, 0 bases at V and 2 bases at J, with 10 bases in the middle. CDR3 region: CASSQERGGNYGYTF. The CDR3 nucleotides read TGCGCCAGCAGCCAAGAGAGAGGAGGGAACTATGGCTACACCTTC.

In this sample, this clone turned up once. The J gene is TRBJ2-5, the V gene TRBV10-3; D perhaps matches TRBD2 (6 bases). Germline lookup yields CDR1 ENHRY and CDR2 SYGVKD. This CDR3 spans 14 amino acids. V gave up 2 bases and J gave up 5 bases, with 12 bases separating them. CDR3 sequence reads: CAISEPSSGETQYF. Here the CDR3 DNA reads TGTGCCATCAGTGAGCCCTCGAGCGGGGAGACCCAGTACTTC.

J is TRBJ1-5 and V is TRBV7-8; D is ambiguous. Germline lookup yields CDR1 SGHVS and CDR2 FQNEAQ. The CDR3 consists of 17 residues. V was trimmed by 5 bases and J by 0 bases, leaving 17 bases between them. The CDR3 loop is CASSPREPAISNQPQHF. The CDR3 DNA reads as TGTGCCAGCAGCCCCCGGGAGCCGGCAATTAGCAATCAGCCCCAGCATTTT. The variable domain in full, completed from reference TRBV7-8 and TRBJ1-5, reads GAGVSQSPRYKVAKRGQDVALRCDPISGHVSLFWYQQALGQGPEFLTYFQNEAQLDKSGLPSDRFFAERPEGSVSTLKIQRTQQEDSAVYLCASSPREPAISNQPQHFGDGTRLSIL.

The chain combines TRBV5-1 with TRBJ2-7; D unresolved. Germline CDR1 is SGHRS and CDR2 is YFSETQ. This CDR3 is 13 amino acids long. Trimming pared 0 bases from V and 6 bases from J, leaving 10 bases between. In DNA form, the CDR3 reads TGCGCCAGCAGCTTGGTTCCCCTTTTCGAGCAGTACTTC. The encoded protein is CASSLVPLFEQYF. Drawing the rest from reference TRBV5-1 and TRBJ2-7, the complete variable domain is KAGVTQTPRYLIKTRGQQVTLSCSPISGHRSVSWYQQTPGQGLQFLFEYFSETQRNKGNFPGRFSGRQFSNSRSEMNVSTLELGDSALYLCASSLVPLFEQYFGPGTRLTVT.

The chain joins TRBV11-2 to TRBJ2-5; 7 nucleotides line up with TRBD1. The germline gives CDR1 SGHAT, CDR2 FQNNGV. This CDR3 has 14 amino acids. Trimming took 5 bases from V and 6 from J; bases not matched to a gene: 9. CDR3 DNA: TGTGCCAGCAGCCCCCCCCGACAGGGCCAGACCCAGTACTTC. Translation: CASSPPRQGQTQYF.